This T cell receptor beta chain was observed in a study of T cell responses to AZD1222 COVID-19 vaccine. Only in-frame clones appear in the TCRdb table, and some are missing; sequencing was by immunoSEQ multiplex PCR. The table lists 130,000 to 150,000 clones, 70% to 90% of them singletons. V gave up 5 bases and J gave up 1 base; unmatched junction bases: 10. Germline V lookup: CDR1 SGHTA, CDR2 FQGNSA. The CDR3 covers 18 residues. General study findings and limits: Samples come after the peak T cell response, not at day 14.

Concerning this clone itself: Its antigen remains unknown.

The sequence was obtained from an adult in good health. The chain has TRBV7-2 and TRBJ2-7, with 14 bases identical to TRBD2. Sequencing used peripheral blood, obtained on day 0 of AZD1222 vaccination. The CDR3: CASSTRTSGGLISYEQYF. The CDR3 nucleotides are TGTGCCAGCAGCACCCGGACTAGCGGGGGGCTCATTTCCTACGAGCAGTACTTC.